This T cell receptor beta chain originates from a study of T cells in tuberculosis. About the study: A South African cohort included IGRA-negative adolescents, latently infected IGRA-positive adolescents and adults with active tuberculosis.

With V trimmed by 3 bases and J by 9 bases, 3 bases remained unmatched. Germline CDR1 is KGHSH and CDR2 is LQKENI. The CDR3 is 14 amino acids. Sequenced by immunoSEQ multiplex PCR; TCRdb stores in-frame clones only, minus some. Of 45,000 or so clones listed, 90% to 95% are singletons. This clonotype was sampled from a donor aged 10 to 29 with latent tuberculosis or without tuberculosis infection. The rearrangement links TRBV18 to TRBJ1-6; 9 nucleotides match TRBD1. The specimen was PBMCs. The CDR3 bases are TGTGCCAGCTCACCCGGGACAGGGAGTTCACCCCTCCACTTT. Translated: CASSPGTGSSPLHF.